A single T cell receptor beta chain is shown here with its context. What it binds is not known. This record belongs to a study of radiation and T cells in renal cell carcinoma. About the study: Nephrectomy followed 15 Gy stereotactic body radiation by 4 weeks. Findings and caveats of the study: In blood, top tumor clones expanded by 2 weeks, shrinking by 4. Without pretreatment biopsies, baseline tumor clonotype presence was undetermined.

Time point specified: blood 2 weeks post-SBRT. Treatment: 15 Gy SBRT to primary tumor, nephrectomy 4 weeks later. Serial blood draws occurred at baseline and 2 and 4 weeks post-SBRT. CDR1 and CDR2 (germline): SQVTM, ANQGSEA. The CDR3 runs 12 residues. V shed 4 bases, J shed 5 bases, and the junction held 2 bases outside the gene matches. Clones were read by immunoSEQ multiplex PCR, and TCRdb kept only the in-frame ones, dropping some. The data contain 150,000 to 180,000 clones, roughly 90% of them singletons. The sample here was blood, taken from a patient whose treatment included radiotherapy and nephrectomy. The V gene is TRBV29-1, the J gene TRBJ2-1, with 7 bases lining up with TRBD2. This TCR was recovered from a woman between 50 and 59 years old with renal cell carcinoma. In DNA, the CDR3 is TGCAGCGTTGGACGGGGGGACAATGAGCAGTTCTTC. Residues: CSVGRGDNEQFF.